This TCR beta chain was sequenced for a study of blood T cell repertoires in COVID-19. Overall study: COVID-19 samples collected from the United States, Italy and Spain covered acute and convalescent phases. T cells, B-cell-depleted T cells, or PBMCs provided the cDNA or gDNA that served as material.

The germline CDR1 and CDR2 sequences are MRHNA and SNTAGT. The J segment lost 3 bases and the V segment lost 3 bases, leaving 10 bases of the junction unmatched. This CDR3 comprises 16 residues. Original analysis: Scientists estimated how many nucleated cells there were by amplifying reference gene primers. Sequencing was performed with immunoSEQ multiplex PCR; in TCRdb, only in-frame clones are kept and a portion is missing. The V and J calls and clone size are taken from that table; D and trimming were inferred from the DNA. The repertoire consists of approximately 77,000 clones, with about 80% occurring once and the leading ten covering around 5.2%.

V and J are TRBV6-4 and TRBJ1-2; 7 nucleotides line up with TRBD1. The clonotype originates from a woman aged 70-85 years with acute or convalescent COVID-19. Sample: peripheral blood. The CDR3 DNA sequence: TGTGCCAGCAGTGAGGAGGACAGGTCCGGCGACTATGGCTACACCTTC. It yields the protein CASSEEDRSGDYGYTF.